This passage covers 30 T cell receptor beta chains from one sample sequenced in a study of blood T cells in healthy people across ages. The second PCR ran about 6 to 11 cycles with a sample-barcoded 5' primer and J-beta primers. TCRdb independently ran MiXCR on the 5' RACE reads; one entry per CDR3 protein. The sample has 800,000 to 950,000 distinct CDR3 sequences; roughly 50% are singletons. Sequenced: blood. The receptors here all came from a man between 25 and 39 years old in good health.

As DNA, the CDR3 is TGTGCCAGCAGCTTAGGAAGGGGACAGGGGCAGTTCTTC. Protein: CASSLGRGQGQFF. This chain joins TRBV7-2 and TRBJ2-1, with 9 bases that match TRBD1. V was clipped by 1 base and J by 12 bases; unmatched bases: 4. Per germline, CDR1 SGHTA and CDR2 FQGNSA. This CDR3 comprises 13 residues.

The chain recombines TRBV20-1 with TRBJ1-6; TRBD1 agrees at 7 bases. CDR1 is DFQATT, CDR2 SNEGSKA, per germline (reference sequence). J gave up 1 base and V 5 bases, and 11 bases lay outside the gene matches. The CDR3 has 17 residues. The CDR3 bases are TGCAGTGCTCCCACCGTTCAGGGGGGTTCCTATAATTCACCCCTCCACTTT. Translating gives CSAPTVQGGSYNSPLHF.

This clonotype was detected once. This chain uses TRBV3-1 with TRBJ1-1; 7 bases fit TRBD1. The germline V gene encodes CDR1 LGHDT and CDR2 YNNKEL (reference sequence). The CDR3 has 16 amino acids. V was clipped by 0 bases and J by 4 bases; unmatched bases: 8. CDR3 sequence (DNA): TGTGCCAGCAGCCAAGAGAGGGGGCGAGGGGGCACTGAAGCTTTCTTT. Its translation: CASSQERGRGGTEAFF.

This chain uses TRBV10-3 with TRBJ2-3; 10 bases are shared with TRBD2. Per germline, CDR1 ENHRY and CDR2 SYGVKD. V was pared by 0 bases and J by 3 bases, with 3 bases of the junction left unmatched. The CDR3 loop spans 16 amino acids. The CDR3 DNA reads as TGTGCCATCAGTGAGTCCCCTAGCGGGGGAACAGATACGCAGTATTTT. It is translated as CAISESPSGGTDTQYF.

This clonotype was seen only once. CDR3 coding DNA: TGTGCCAGCAGCAAGGAGGGCGGGGGTCTTGTCAGCACAGATACGCAGTATTTT. It yields the protein CASSKEGGGLVSTDTQYF. V usage is TRBV21-1 and J usage is TRBJ2-3; the DNA was not used to check the table's D call, TRBD2. TRBV21-1 is a recognized pseudogene. The CDR3 runs 18 residues.

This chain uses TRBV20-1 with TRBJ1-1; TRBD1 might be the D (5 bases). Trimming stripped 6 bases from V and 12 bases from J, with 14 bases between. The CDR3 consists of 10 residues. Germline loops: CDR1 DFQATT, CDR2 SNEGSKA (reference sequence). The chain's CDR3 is CSATWGTSFF. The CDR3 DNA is TGCAGTGCCACATGGGGGACTTCTTTCTTT.

CDR3 DNA: TGTGCCAGCAGTTTAGACAGGGTATCACCCCTCCACTTT. Protein: CASSLDRVSPLHF. The rearrangement joins TRBV27 to TRBJ1-6, with 7 positions matching TRBD1. The CDR3 length is 13 residues. Trimming took 2 bases from V and 10 from J; bases not matched to a gene: 2. Germline lookup yields CDR1 MNHEY and CDR2 SMNVEV (reference sequence).

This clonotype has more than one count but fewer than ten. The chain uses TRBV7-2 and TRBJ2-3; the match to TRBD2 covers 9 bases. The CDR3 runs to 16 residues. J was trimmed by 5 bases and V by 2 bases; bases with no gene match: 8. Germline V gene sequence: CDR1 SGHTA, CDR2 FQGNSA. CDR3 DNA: TGTGCCAGCAGCTTAAGGAGCGGGGGGAGTGGAGATACGCAGTATTTT. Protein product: CASSLRSGGSGDTQYF.

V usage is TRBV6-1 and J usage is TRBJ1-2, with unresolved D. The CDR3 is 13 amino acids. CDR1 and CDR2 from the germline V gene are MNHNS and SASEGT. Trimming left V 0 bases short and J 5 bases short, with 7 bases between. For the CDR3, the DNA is TGTGCCAGCAGTGAAGCGCTTAGTTATGGCTACACCTTC. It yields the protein CASSEALSYGYTF.

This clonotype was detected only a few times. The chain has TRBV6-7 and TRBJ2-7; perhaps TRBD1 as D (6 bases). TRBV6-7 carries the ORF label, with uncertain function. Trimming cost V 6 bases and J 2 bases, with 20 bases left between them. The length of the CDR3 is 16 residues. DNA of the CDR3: TGTGCCAGCAGCTGCGGACAGCCGTCGAGGGCCTACGAGCAGTACTTC. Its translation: CASSCGQPSRAYEQYF.

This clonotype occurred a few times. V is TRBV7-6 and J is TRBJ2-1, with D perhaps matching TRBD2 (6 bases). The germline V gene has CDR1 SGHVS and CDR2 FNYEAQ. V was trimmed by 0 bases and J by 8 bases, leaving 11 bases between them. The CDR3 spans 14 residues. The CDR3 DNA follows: TGTGCCAGCAGCTTAGCGGGGGGATTTGATGAGCAGTTCTTC. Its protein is CASSLAGGFDEQFF.

CDR3 in amino acids: CASSLSFGDDSRAPLHF. The CDR3 DNA sequence: TGTGCCAGCAGTTTAAGTTTCGGGGATGACTCTCGGGCACCCCTCCACTTT. The rearrangement joins TRBV12-3 or TRBV12-4 to TRBJ1-6; D gene unclear. V gave up 2 bases and J gave up 11 bases, with 22 bases separating them. The CDR3 covers 17 residues.

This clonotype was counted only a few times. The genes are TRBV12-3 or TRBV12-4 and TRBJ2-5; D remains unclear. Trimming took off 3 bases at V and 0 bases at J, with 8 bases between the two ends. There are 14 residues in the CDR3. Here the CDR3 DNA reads TGTGCCAGCAGTTTTCCCTCAAACCAAGAGACCCAGTACTTC. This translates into CASSFPSNQETQYF.

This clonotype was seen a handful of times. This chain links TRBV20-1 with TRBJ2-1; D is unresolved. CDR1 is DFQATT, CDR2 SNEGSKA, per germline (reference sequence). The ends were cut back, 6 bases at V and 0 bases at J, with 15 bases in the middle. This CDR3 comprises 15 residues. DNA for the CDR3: TGCAGTGCCCGAGCGCGGCCTAGCTCCTACAATGAGCAGTTCTTC. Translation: CSARARPSSYNEQFF.

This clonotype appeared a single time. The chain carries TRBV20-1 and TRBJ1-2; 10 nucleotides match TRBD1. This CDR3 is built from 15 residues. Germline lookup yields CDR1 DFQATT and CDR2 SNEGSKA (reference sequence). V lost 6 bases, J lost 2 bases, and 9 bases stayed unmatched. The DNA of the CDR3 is TGCAGTGCCGGGACAGGGGATACGATGAACTATGGCTACACCTTC. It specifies CSAGTGDTMNYGYTF.

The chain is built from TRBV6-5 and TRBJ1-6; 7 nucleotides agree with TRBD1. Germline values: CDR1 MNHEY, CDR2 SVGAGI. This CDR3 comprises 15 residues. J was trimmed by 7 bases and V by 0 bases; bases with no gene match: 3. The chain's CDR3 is CASSYSTGRNSPLHF. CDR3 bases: TGTGCCAGCAGTTACTCGACAGGGAGGAATTCACCCCTCCACTTT.

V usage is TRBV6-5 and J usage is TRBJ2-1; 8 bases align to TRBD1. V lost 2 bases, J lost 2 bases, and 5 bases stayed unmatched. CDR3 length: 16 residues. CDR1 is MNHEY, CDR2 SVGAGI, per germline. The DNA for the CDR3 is TGTGCCAGCAGTTACGGTCAGGGGGCTCCCTACAATGAGCAGTTCTTC. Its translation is CASSYGQGAPYNEQFF.

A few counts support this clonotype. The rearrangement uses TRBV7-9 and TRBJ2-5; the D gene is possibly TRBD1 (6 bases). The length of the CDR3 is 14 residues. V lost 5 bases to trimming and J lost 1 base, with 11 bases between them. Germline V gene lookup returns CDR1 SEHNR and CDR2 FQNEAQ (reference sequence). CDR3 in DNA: TGTGCCAGCAGCATCCGGGACACCCAAGAGACCCAGTACTTC. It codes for CASSIRDTQETQYF.

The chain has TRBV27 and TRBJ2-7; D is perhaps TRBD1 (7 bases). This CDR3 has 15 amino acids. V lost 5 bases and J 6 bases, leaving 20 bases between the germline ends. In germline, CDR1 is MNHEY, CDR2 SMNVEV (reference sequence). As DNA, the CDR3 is TGTGCCAGCAGTCCCTTCTCGGCAGGGGGAGGCGAGCAGTACTTC. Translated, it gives CASSPFSAGGGEQYF.

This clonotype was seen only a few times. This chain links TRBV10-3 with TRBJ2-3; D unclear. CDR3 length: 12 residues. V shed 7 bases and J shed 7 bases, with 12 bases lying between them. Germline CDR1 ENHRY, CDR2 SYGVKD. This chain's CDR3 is CAITSDDNTQYF. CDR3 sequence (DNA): TGTGCCATCACTTCGGACGATAATACGCAGTATTTT.

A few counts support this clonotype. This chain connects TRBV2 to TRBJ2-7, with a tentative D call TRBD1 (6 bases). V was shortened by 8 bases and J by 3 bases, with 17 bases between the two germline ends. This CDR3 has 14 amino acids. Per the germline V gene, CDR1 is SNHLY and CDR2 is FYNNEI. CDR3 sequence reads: CASARDTSFYEQYF. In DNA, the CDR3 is TGTGCCAGCGCCCGGGACACGAGCTTCTACGAGCAGTACTTC.

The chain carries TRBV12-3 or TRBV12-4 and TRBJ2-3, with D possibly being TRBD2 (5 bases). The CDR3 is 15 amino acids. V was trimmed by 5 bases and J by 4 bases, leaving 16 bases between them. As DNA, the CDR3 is TGTGCCAGCAGTCCCCAGCGAGCCGGGGCAGATACGCAGTATTTT. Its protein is CASSPQRAGADTQYF.

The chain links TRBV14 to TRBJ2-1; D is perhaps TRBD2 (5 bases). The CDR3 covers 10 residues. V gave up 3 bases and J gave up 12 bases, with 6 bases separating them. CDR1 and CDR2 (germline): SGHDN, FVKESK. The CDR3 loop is CASSHGVQFF. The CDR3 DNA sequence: TGTGCCAGCAGCCACGGGGTGCAGTTCTTC.

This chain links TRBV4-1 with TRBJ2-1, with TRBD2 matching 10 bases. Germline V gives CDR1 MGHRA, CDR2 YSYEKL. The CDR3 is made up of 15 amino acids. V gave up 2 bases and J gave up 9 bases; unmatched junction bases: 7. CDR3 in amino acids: CASSQKRGGTSEQFF. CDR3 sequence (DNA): TGCGCCAGCAGCCAAAAGCGGGGGGGCACTAGTGAGCAGTTCTTC.

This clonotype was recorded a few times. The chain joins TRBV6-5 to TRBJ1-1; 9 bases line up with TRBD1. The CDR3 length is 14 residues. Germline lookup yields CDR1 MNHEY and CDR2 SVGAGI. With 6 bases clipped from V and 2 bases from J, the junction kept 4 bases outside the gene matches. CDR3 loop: CASRAGQGNTEAFF. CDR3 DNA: TGTGCCAGCAGGGCGGGACAGGGAAACACTGAAGCTTTCTTT.

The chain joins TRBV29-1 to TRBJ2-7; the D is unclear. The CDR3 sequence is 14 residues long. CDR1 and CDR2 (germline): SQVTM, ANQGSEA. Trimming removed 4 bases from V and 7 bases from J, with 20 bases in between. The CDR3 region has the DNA TGCAGCGTTGGGTCAGTATCTCCCTACAATGAGCAGTACTTC. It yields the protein CSVGSVSPYNEQYF.

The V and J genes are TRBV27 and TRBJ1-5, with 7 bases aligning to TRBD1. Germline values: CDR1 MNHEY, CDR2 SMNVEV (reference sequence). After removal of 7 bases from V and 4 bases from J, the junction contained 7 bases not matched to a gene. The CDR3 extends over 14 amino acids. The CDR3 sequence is CASTGTAGNQPQHF. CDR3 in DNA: TGTGCCAGCACCGGGACAGCCGGGAATCAGCCCCAGCATTTT.

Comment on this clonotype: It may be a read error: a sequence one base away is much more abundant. CDR3 in amino acids: CASSDSDPNYGYTF. Here the CDR3 DNA reads TGTGCCAGCAGTGACTCCGACCCTAACTATGGCTACACCTTC. This chain connects TRBV6-6 to TRBJ1-2; D uncertain. This CDR3 contains 14 residues. Germline V gene sequence: CDR1 MNHNY, CDR2 SVGAGI (reference sequence).

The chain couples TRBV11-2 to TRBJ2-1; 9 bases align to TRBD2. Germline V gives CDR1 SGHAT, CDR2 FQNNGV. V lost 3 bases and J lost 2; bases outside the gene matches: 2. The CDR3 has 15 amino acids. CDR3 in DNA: TGTGCCAGCAGCTTGCCTAGCGGGGCCTACAATGAGCAGTTCTTC. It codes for CASSLPSGAYNEQFF.

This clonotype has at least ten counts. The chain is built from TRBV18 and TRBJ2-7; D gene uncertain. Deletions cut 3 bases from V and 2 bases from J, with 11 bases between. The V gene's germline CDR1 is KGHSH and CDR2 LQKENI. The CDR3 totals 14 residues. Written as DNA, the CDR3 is TGTGCCAGCTCACCGGAACGGCTCACCTACGAGCAGTACTTC. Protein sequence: CASSPERLTYEQYF.